The 5 T cell receptor beta chains in this list originate from one sample, sequenced in a study of spatial heterogeneity in lung cancer. Time point meaning: blood at routine non-recurrence follow-up after resection. MiXCR, run by TCRdb on the 5' RACE reads, gives a single entry per CDR3 protein. The sample records 25,000 or so distinct CDR3 sequences, about 5.3% being singletons. The source was PBMCs, collected at follow-up. The source is a female donor with early-stage non-small cell lung cancer.

The chain links TRBV28 to TRBJ2-3, with a weak D call TRBD1 (5 bases). V was pared by 6 bases and J by 3 bases, with 7 bases between. Germline loops: CDR1 MDHEN, CDR2 SYDVKM. The length of the CDR3 is 12 residues. The CDR3 sequence is CASRAGTDTQYF. Written as DNA, the CDR3 is TGTGCCAGCAGGGCAGGGACAGATACGCAGTATTTT.

There are many counts of this clonotype. J is TRBJ1-5 and V is TRBV27; a weak D match, TRBD1 (5 bases). The V gene lost 3 bases and the J gene lost 2 bases, with 8 bases spanning the gap. Germline V CDR1 and CDR2: MNHEY, SMNVEV (reference sequence). This CDR3 is 14 amino acids long. CDR3 coding DNA: TGTGCCAGCAGTTTCAGGGACGGCAATCAGCCCCAGCATTTT. Its translation: CASSFRDGNQPQHF.

This clonotype showed up many times. The CDR3 loop reads CASSGIRGPGLEQYF. The DNA for the CDR3 is TGTGCCAGCAGCGGTATCAGGGGGCCAGGACTCGAGCAGTACTTC. The chain has TRBV7-9 and TRBJ2-7; TRBD1 matches 8 bases. V lost 5 bases, J lost 6 bases, and 12 bases stayed unmatched. This CDR3 is built from 15 residues. Germline V gene lookup returns CDR1 SEHNR and CDR2 FQNEAQ (reference sequence).

The sample holds many counts of this clonotype. V and J are TRBV7-2 and TRBJ2-5; the match to TRBD2 covers 8 bases. Germline V lookup: CDR1 SGHTA, CDR2 FQGNSA. V shed 3 bases, J shed 7 bases, and the junction held 4 bases outside the gene matches. This CDR3 region has 13 residues. CDR3 loop: CASSFQRESTQYF. CDR3 nucleotides: TGTGCCAGCAGCTTTCAGCGGGAGTCGACCCAGTACTTC.

In its sample, this clonotype was seen many times. The chain uses TRBV2 and TRBJ2-3, with D possibly matching TRBD2 (6 bases). Germline V lookup: CDR1 SNHLY, CDR2 FYNNEI. V lost 5 bases and J 0 bases, leaving 15 bases between the germline ends. The CDR3 spans 16 residues. CDR3 bases: TGTGCCAGCAGTTCCTCTTCCGGGACTAGCACAGATACGCAGTATTTT. Translating it yields CASSSSSGTSTDTQYF.